This is a list of T cell receptor beta chains from one sample in a study of naive and memory T cell subsets. Via MiXCR, TCRdb re-called the 5' RACE reads, giving one row per CDR3 protein. This table has about 21,000 distinct CDR3 sequences, about 4% appearing once. These receptors were taken from a male donor in good health. The CDR3 runs from the conserved cysteine through the conserved F or W. The D gene is left open where the match is weak. Rows may omit the clone size; those that give it use once, few, many or a size class.

d_call	j_call	clone_size	v_call	cdr3_nt	cdr3_aa
TRBD2	TRBJ2-1	many	TRBV4-3	TGCGCCAGCAGCCAAGACCCTGGGGGGGGTTCCTACAATGAGCAGTTCTTC	CASSQDPGGGSYNEQFF
TRBD2	TRBJ2-1	many	TRBV7-9	TGTGCCAGCAGCTCCAGCCCGGGACTAGCGGTTAGGGATGAGCAGTTCTTC	CASSSSPGLAVRDEQFF
NA	TRBJ1-1	many	TRBV5-6	TGTGCCAGCAGCTTGGGGGGGGCTCCGTTGTCTATTGAAGCTTTCTTT	CASSLGGAPLSIEAFF
TRBD1	TRBJ1-1	many	TRBV9	TGTGCCAGCAGCGTATCTCCCCTACTGACAGGGGACACTGAAGCTTTCTTT	CASSVSPLLTGDTEAFF
NA	TRBJ2-1	many	TRBV6-2/TRBV6-3	TGTGCCAGCAGGACCGGGACTCCCTACAATGAGCAGTTCTTC	CASRTGTPYNEQFF
NA	TRBJ2-4	NA	TRBV19	TGTGCCAGTAGTAGAGGTCGCGAGGAAAACATTCAGTACTTC	CASSRGREENIQYF
NA	TRBJ2-2	many	TRBV11-3	TGTGCCAGCAGCTTAGTAGGTGGCCCCGGGGAGCTGTTTTTT	CASSLVGGPGELFF
NA	TRBJ2-6	many	TRBV5-1	TGCGCCAGCAGCTTGGTTGCGTCTGGGGCCAACGTCCTGACTTTC	CASSLVASGANVLTF
NA	TRBJ2-5	many	TRBV28	TGTGCCAGCAGTATCAGCGGGCGGAGGGCGTCCCAGTACTTC	CASSISGRRASQYF
NA	TRBJ2-7	many	TRBV20-1	TGCAGTTACCCGGGGAGCGGTTCCTACGAGCAGTACTTC	CSYPGSGSYEQYF
NA	TRBJ1-2	many	TRBV29-1	TGCAGCGTTGTGGGGGCGGAGGACTCCATTTGGGGCTACACCTTC	CSVVGAEDSIWGYTF
TRBD2	TRBJ2-3	NA	TRBV4-3	TGCGCCAGCAGCCAGGACTTAGCGGGGGGGCAGGATACGCAGTATTTT	CASSQDLAGGQDTQYF
NA	TRBJ2-3	many	TRBV19	TGTGCCAGTAGTCCGGTTCGGAAGGGAGGCACAGATACGCAGTATTTT	CASSPVRKGGTDTQYF
TRBD2	TRBJ2-1	many	TRBV27	TGTGCCAGCAGTTACGCAGCGGGGACCTACAATGAGCAGTTCTTC	CASSYAAGTYNEQFF
TRBD2	TRBJ2-3	many	TRBV20-1	TGCAGTGCTAGAGATGAGAGTAGCGGGGGATTCGGCACAGATACGCAGTATTTT	CSARDESSGGFGTDTQYF
NA	TRBJ2-7	many	TRBV12-3/TRBV12-4	TGTGCCAGCAGTCCCTCCTACGAGCAGTACTTC	CASSPSYEQYF
TRBD1	TRBJ2-2	many	TRBV20-1	TGCAGTGCCAAGGGACAGCGGAACACCGGGGAGCTGTTTTTT	CSAKGQRNTGELFF
TRBD2	TRBJ2-1	many	TRBV2	TGTGCCAGCAAGGGACTAGCGATTTACAATGAGCAGTTCTTC	CASKGLAIYNEQFF